A single T cell receptor (beta chain) is shown here with its context. This specimen belongs to a study of T cell responses to AZD1222 COVID-19 vaccine. Clones were read by immunoSEQ multiplex PCR, and TCRdb kept only the in-frame ones, dropping some. The table has 75,000 to 90,000 clones, over 90% seen once. The sequence came from an adult in good health. The specimen was peripheral blood, collected on day 0 of AZD1222 vaccination.

The DNA for the CDR3 is TGTGCCAGCAGTACAGCCTCCGAGCAGTACTTC. Translation: CASSTASEQYF. V usage is TRBV27 and J usage is TRBJ2-7, with D unclear. Trimming pared 5 bases from V and 6 bases from J, leaving 8 bases between. The germline V gene has CDR1 MNHEY and CDR2 SMNVEV (reference sequence). The CDR3 totals 11 residues.